These T cell receptor beta chains were read from a single sample in a study of cytomegalovirus exposure and HLA in healthy donors. The assay was immunoSEQ multiplex PCR, and TCRdb's table has in-frame clones only and misses some. The sample lists 60,000 or so clones; approximately 80% were seen once. The material sequenced was PBMCs. These TCRs come from a woman between 35 and 50 years old in good health and CMV-seropositive. Each CDR3 is given with its conserved first and last residue. D genes are given only for firm matches. Size is stated for part of the rows, as once, few or many counts, or as a class when the clone is expanded.

DNA: TGTGCCAGTAGTATAGTTGGGGGGGGGACCCTATACAATGAGCAGTTCTTC
CDR3: CASSIVGGGTLYNEQFF
V: TRBV19
size: .
J: TRBJ2-1
D: TRBD2

DNA: TGTGCCAGCAGCCCCGGGACAGGGGACACCGGGGAGCTGTTTTTT
CDR3: CASSPGTGDTGELFF
V: TRBV4-2
size: few
J: TRBJ2-2
D: TRBD1

DNA: TGTGCCAGCAGTTATGAGAGGGGGCACGGCTACACCTTC
CDR3: CASSYERGHGYTF
V: TRBV6-5
size: .
J: TRBJ1-2
D: TRBD1

DNA: TGTGCCAGTAGGACAGGCCATTTGGGGAATGAGCAGTTCTTC
CDR3: CASRTGHLGNEQFF
V: TRBV19
size: .
J: TRBJ2-1
D: .

DNA: TGCGCCAGCAGCCCTTGGACAACAACTAATGAAAAACTGTTTTTT
CDR3: CASSPWTTTNEKLFF
V: TRBV5-1
size: .
J: TRBJ1-4
D: .

DNA: TGTGCCAGCAGCGTTAGCTTTCAAGAGACCCAGTACTTC
CDR3: CASSVSFQETQYF
V: TRBV9
size: .
J: TRBJ2-5
D: .

DNA: TGTGCCAGCAGCTTGTTCGGGGAGCAGTTCTTC
CDR3: CASSLFGEQFF
V: TRBV5-6
size: .
J: TRBJ2-1
D: .

DNA: TGCGCCAGCAGTGCTGGACAGCTCACTGAAGCTTTCTTT
CDR3: CASSAGQLTEAFF
V: TRBV10-1
size: few
J: TRBJ1-1
D: .

DNA: TGTGCCAGCAGTGATAAACTAGTCTACGAGCAGTACTTC
CDR3: CASSDKLVYEQYF
V: TRBV2
size: .
J: TRBJ2-7
D: .

DNA: TGTGCCAGCTCCTTGGGACAGGGGTTCGAGCAGTACTTC
CDR3: CASSLGQGFEQYF
V: TRBV27
size: once
J: TRBJ2-7
D: TRBD1

DNA: TGCGCCAGCAGCCAACTAGAGGGTCCCCTCTACTACGAGCAGTACTTC
CDR3: CASSQLEGPLYYEQYF
V: TRBV4-1
size: .
J: TRBJ2-7
D: .

DNA: TGCGCCAGCAGCCACGACGCACCCGGGACAGGGGGAACCCAGTACTTC
CDR3: CASSHDAPGTGGTQYF
V: TRBV4-1
size: .
J: TRBJ2-5
D: TRBD1

DNA: TGTGCCAGCAGCTTCCACAGTCGTGGCGTCTACGAGCAGTACTTC
CDR3: CASSFHSRGVYEQYF
V: TRBV11-2
size: few
J: TRBJ2-7
D: .

DNA: TGTGCCAGCTCAACCTACCAGTCGGGGGGGGACACTGAAGCTTTCTTT
CDR3: CASSTYQSGGDTEAFF
V: TRBV18
size: .
J: TRBJ1-1
D: .

DNA: TGTGCCAGCAGCCCTAGGACAGTGGAGACCCAGTACTTC
CDR3: CASSPRTVETQYF
V: TRBV7-6
size: once
J: TRBJ2-5
D: .

DNA: TGTGCCAGCAGCAGGCCGGGAGGGAACACTGAAGCTTTCTTT
CDR3: CASSRPGGNTEAFF
V: TRBV7-2
size: .
J: TRBJ1-1
D: .

DNA: TGCGCCAGCAGTGAGTCAGTGGGACAGGGGAATGGTCAGCCCCAGCATTTT
CDR3: CASSESVGQGNGQPQHF
V: TRBV10-2
size: .
J: TRBJ1-5
D: TRBD1

DNA: TGTGCCAGCAGCTTAAGACAGTCCTACGAGCAGTACTTC
CDR3: CASSLRQSYEQYF
V: TRBV13
size: .
J: TRBJ2-7
D: .

DNA: TGTGCCAGCAGTACCTACAGGGGGCGCGGCGAGCAGTACTTC
CDR3: CASSTYRGRGEQYF
V: TRBV6-7
size: .
J: TRBJ2-7
D: TRBD1

DNA: TGTGCCAGCAGCTCAAGGACAGGCAATCAGCCCCAGCATTTT
CDR3: CASSSRTGNQPQHF
V: TRBV7-2
size: once
J: TRBJ1-5
D: .

DNA: TGTGCCATCAGTGAGTCGTGGACAGGGAGCTCCTACGAGCAGTACTTC
CDR3: CAISESWTGSSYEQYF
V: TRBV10-3
size: few
J: TRBJ2-7
D: TRBD1

DNA: TGTGCCATCCAGTCTCAAGAGACCCAGTACTTC
CDR3: CAIQSQETQYF
V: TRBV10-3
size: .
J: TRBJ2-5
D: .

DNA: TGCAGCGTCGCTACAAAGGGGGTTTTTTACAATGAGCAGTTCTTC
CDR3: CSVATKGVFYNEQFF
V: TRBV29-1
size: .
J: TRBJ2-1
D: .

DNA: TGTGCCAGCACCCCTTCCGGGGCCTACGAGCAGTACTTC
CDR3: CASTPSGAYEQYF
V: TRBV7-2
size: .
J: TRBJ2-7
D: .

DNA: TGTGCCAGCAGCTTACGGGGCACCGGGGAGCTGTTTTTT
CDR3: CASSLRGTGELFF
V: TRBV6-5
size: .
J: TRBJ2-2
D: .

DNA: TGTGCCAGCAGTTACTACGGGGGTGGCGAGCAGTACTTC
CDR3: CASSYYGGGEQYF
V: TRBV6-6
size: .
J: TRBJ2-7
D: .

DNA: TGTGCCAGCAGGGGAATAACAGGGGGCTGGGGGGATACGCAGTATTTT
CDR3: CASRGITGGWGDTQYF
V: TRBV11-2
size: .
J: TRBJ2-3
D: TRBD1

DNA: TGTGCCAGCAGTTTTCCGGGACAGGCAAACAATGAGCAGTTCTTC
CDR3: CASSFPGQANNEQFF
V: TRBV6-6
size: once
J: TRBJ2-1
D: TRBD1

DNA: TGTGCCAGTAGTCCAGTGGGAGGGTTGAGGTCCTACAATGAGCAGTTCTTC
CDR3: CASSPVGGLRSYNEQFF
V: TRBV19
size: .
J: TRBJ2-1
D: TRBD2

DNA: TGTGCCAGCAGCGTAGATACGAGCTATCGCACAGATACGCAGTATTTT
CDR3: CASSVDTSYRTDTQYF
V: TRBV9
size: .
J: TRBJ2-3
D: .

DNA: TGTGCCAGCAGTTACTCGCCGGGGACAGGTCTTTCACCCCTCCACTTT
CDR3: CASSYSPGTGLSPLHF
V: TRBV6-5
size: .
J: TRBJ1-6
D: TRBD1

DNA: TGTGCCAGCAGCCCACAGGGTCATGGAGAGACCCAGTACTTC
CDR3: CASSPQGHGETQYF
V: TRBV11-2
size: once
J: TRBJ2-5
D: .

DNA: TGTGCCAGCAGTGTTCTTCGGACAGGGATGAATGAGCAGTTCTTC
CDR3: CASSVLRTGMNEQFF
V: TRBV6-1
size: .
J: TRBJ2-1
D: TRBD1

DNA: TGTGCCAGCAGTAACGACGGGGGGCCGGGGGATGAGCAGTTCTTC
CDR3: CASSNDGGPGDEQFF
V: TRBV11-3
size: few
J: TRBJ2-1
D: .

DNA: TGTGCCAGCAGCGGACCCCGGACTAGCGGGGGGGTTACTAGCACAGATACGCAGTATTTT
CDR3: CASSGPRTSGGVTSTDTQYF
V: TRBV9
size: .
J: TRBJ2-3
D: TRBD2

DNA: TGTGCCAGTAGTATGGGGACAGAGTTCTACGAGCAGTACTTC
CDR3: CASSMGTEFYEQYF
V: TRBV19
size: .
J: TRBJ2-7
D: TRBD1

DNA: TGTGCCAGCAGTTACCGGGCGGGTAGCTCCTACGAGCAGTACTTC
CDR3: CASSYRAGSSYEQYF
V: TRBV6-6
size: .
J: TRBJ2-7
D: .

DNA: TGTGCCTCAGGGGGGCTCCCCCCAGATACGCAGTATTTT
CDR3: CASGGLPPDTQYF
V: TRBV19
size: .
J: TRBJ2-3
D: .

DNA: TGTGCCAGCAGTCCCGAGCGGGGGGGGTACGAGCAGTACTTC
CDR3: CASSPERGGYEQYF
V: TRBV27
size: .
J: TRBJ2-7
D: TRBD2

DNA: TGCAGCGTCCGGGACACCGAGATGAACACTGAAGCTTTCTTT
CDR3: CSVRDTEMNTEAFF
V: TRBV29-1
size: .
J: TRBJ1-1
D: .

DNA: TGTGCCAGCACCCGCGGCCCGGAGGGCTACGAGCAGTACTTC
CDR3: CASTRGPEGYEQYF
V: TRBV6-6
size: .
J: TRBJ2-7
D: .

DNA: TGTGCCAGCAGGCCGTGGCAGGGGCGTGCCGACGAGCAGTACTTC
CDR3: CASRPWQGRADEQYF
V: TRBV6-5
size: .
J: TRBJ2-7
D: .

DNA: TGTGCCAGCAGCCCCCAGGAGGGGGGGTCCTACGAGCAGTACTTC
CDR3: CASSPQEGGSYEQYF
V: TRBV7-9
size: .
J: TRBJ2-7
D: .

DNA: TGCGCCAGCAGCCAAGAGGACAGGGGGACCAACTATGGCTACACCTTC
CDR3: CASSQEDRGTNYGYTF
V: TRBV4-1
size: .
J: TRBJ1-2
D: TRBD1

DNA: TGTGCCAGCTCACCGGGACAGGGGGGCACTGAAGCTTTCTTT
CDR3: CASSPGQGGTEAFF
V: TRBV18
size: .
J: TRBJ1-1
D: TRBD1

DNA: TGTGCCTGGAAGACAGGGGCCAATTCACCCCTCCACTTT
CDR3: CAWKTGANSPLHF
V: TRBV30
size: once
J: TRBJ1-6
D: TRBD1

DNA: TGTGCCTCCAGACTCACCGGGGAGCTGTTTTTT
CDR3: CASRLTGELFF
V: TRBV19
size: once
J: TRBJ2-2
D: .

DNA: TGTGCCAGCAGCTTGGACACGTTCTACGAGCAGTACTTC
CDR3: CASSLDTFYEQYF
V: TRBV5-5
size: .
J: TRBJ2-7
D: .

DNA: TGTGCCTGGAGTGTACTTGCGGGGCCCTACAATGAGCAGTTCTTC
CDR3: CAWSVLAGPYNEQFF
V: TRBV30
size: .
J: TRBJ2-1
D: .

DNA: TGCGCCAGCAGCTTGGACAGGGCCAACACTGAAGCTTTCTTT
CDR3: CASSLDRANTEAFF
V: TRBV5-1
size: .
J: TRBJ1-1
D: .

DNA: TGTGCCAGCAGCGTTGGCGGGAACACAGATACGCAGTATTTT
CDR3: CASSVGGNTDTQYF
V: TRBV5-4
size: .
J: TRBJ2-3
D: .

DNA: TGCGCCAGCAGCCGGGTCGACATGAACACTGAAGCTTTCTTT
CDR3: CASSRVDMNTEAFF
V: TRBV4-1
size: .
J: TRBJ1-1
D: .

DNA: TGTGCCAGTAGTTCCAACAGGGGCTACGAGCAGTACTTC
CDR3: CASSSNRGYEQYF
V: TRBV19
size: .
J: TRBJ2-7
D: TRBD1

DNA: TGTGCCAGCAGTTTCCGGACAGGGGGCTACGAGCAGTACTTC
CDR3: CASSFRTGGYEQYF
V: TRBV6-1
size: few
J: TRBJ2-7
D: TRBD1

DNA: TGTGCCAGTAGTATAGGCGCTGGACAGGGGCAGCAGTACTTC
CDR3: CASSIGAGQGQQYF
V: TRBV19
size: .
J: TRBJ2-7
D: TRBD1

DNA: TGTGCCAGCAGTGGAGGCCGCTCCAGAGAGACCCAGTACTTC
CDR3: CASSGGRSRETQYF
V: TRBV2
size: .
J: TRBJ2-5
D: .